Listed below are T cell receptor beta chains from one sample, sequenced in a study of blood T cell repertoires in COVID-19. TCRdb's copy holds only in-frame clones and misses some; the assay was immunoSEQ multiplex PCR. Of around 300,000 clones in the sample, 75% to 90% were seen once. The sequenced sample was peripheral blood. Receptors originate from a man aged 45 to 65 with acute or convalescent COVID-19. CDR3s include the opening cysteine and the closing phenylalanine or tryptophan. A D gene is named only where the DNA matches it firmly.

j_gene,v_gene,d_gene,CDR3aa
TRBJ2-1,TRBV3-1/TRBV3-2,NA,CASSQDRRTFYNEQFF
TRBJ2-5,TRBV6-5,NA,CASSYIGGHETQYF
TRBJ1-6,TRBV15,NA,CAASRGAESPLHF
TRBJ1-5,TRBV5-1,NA,CASSLNSNSNQPQHF
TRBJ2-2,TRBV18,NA,CASSPLAAVVELFF
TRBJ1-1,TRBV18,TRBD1,CASSPQQGARTEAFF
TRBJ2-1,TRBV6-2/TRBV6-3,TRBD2,CASSYSRGGQGEQFF
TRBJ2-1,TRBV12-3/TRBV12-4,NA,CASSLGGYNEQFF
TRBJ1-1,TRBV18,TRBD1,CASSPRTGLWDTEAFF
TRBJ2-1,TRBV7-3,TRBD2,CASSRGVDEQFF
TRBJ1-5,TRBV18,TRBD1,CASSLYRGENQPQHF
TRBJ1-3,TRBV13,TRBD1,CASSQLTGQGGTGNTIYF
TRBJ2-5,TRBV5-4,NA,CASSLRRSGETQYF
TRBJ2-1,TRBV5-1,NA,CASSLGDFNYNEQFF
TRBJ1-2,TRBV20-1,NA,CSAGAAYGYTF
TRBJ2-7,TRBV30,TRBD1,CAWETLDRTYEQYF